This TCR beta chain was captured by sequencing in a study of blood T cell repertoires in COVID-19. Study summary: Sites across the United States, Italy and Spain contributed samples from acute and convalescent COVID-19. T cells, B-cell-depleted T cells, or PBMCs supplied cDNA or gDNA.

Per the original methods: Reference gene primer amplification yielded estimated nucleated cell counts. Repertoires were generated with immunoSEQ multiplex PCR, while TCRdb's copy carries only in-frame clones and drops some. V and J calls and clone size are as listed in that table; D and trimming were resolved from the DNA. The data show under 350,000 clones, around 82% seen once. The germline V gene encodes CDR1 MDHEN and CDR2 SYDVKM. V was trimmed by 6 bases and J by 5 bases, leaving 10 bases between them. The CDR3 covers 13 residues. Sequenced sample: peripheral blood. The sequence derives from a woman aged 45-59 years who had recovered from COVID-19. The V call is TRBV28, the J call TRBJ1-4; D uncertain. CDR3 residues: CASRSEANEKLFF. In DNA, the CDR3 is TGTGCCAGCAGGTCTGAGGCAAATGAAAAACTGTTTTTT.